These 27 T cell receptor beta chains were all obtained from the same sample, sequenced in a study of pediatric ulcerative colitis. Rectal tissue came from one to two pinch biopsies taken at colonoscopy. Assay: immunoSEQ multiplex PCR; the TCRdb copy retains only in-frame clones and omits some. The sample has about 15,000 clones; roughly 70% are singletons. Material: gut tissue. Receptor source: a girl aged 10-17 years with moderate ulcerative colitis.

The V and J genes are TRBV28 and TRBJ2-7, with 9 bases that match TRBD1. The CDR3 consists of 11 residues. Germline lookup yields CDR1 MDHEN and CDR2 SYDVKM. CDR3 in amino acids: CRTGGQYEQYF. For the CDR3, the DNA is TGTCGAACAGGGGGCCAGTACGAGCAGTACTTC.

CDR3 in DNA: TGTGCCAGCAGTACGGGACTCTTGATGGGTGAGCAGTTCTTC. It yields the protein CASSTGLLMGEQFF. V and J are TRBV2 and TRBJ2-1, with D perhaps TRBD2 (6 bases). Germline CDR1 reads SNHLY; CDR2 reads FYNNEI. Trimming took off 5 bases at V and 9 bases at J, with 17 bases between the two ends. The CDR3 extends over 14 amino acids.

V is TRBV6-5 and J is TRBJ1-1, with D uncertain. V gave up 10 bases and J gave up 0 bases, with 12 bases separating them. The CDR3 contains 13 residues. CDR1 and CDR2 (germline): MNHEY, SVGAGI. The CDR3 DNA is TGTGCCACTCGTCTCGGCCTGAACACTGAAGCTTTCTTT. Its protein product is CATRLGLNTEAFF.

The chain carries TRBV5-1 and TRBJ2-5, with D unresolved. V lost 0 bases, J lost 2 bases, and 11 bases lay in between. From germline, CDR1 is SGHRS and CDR2 YFSETQ. The length of the CDR3 is 15 residues. CDR3 DNA: TGCGCCAGCAGCTTGGCCGGCACCAGACAAGAGACCCAGTACTTC. Its protein is CASSLAGTRQETQYF. Full variable domain (rest looked up from reference TRBV5-1 and TRBJ2-5): KAGVTQTPRYLIKTRGQQVTLSCSPISGHRSVSWYQQTPGQGLQFLFEYFSETQRNKGNFPGRFSGRQFSNSRSEMNVSTLELGDSALYLCASSLAGTRQETQYFGPGTRLLVL.

This clone was observed once. The chain couples TRBV19 to TRBJ1-2, with 8 bases aligning to TRBD1. Looked up from germline, CDR1 is LNHDA and CDR2 is SQIVND (reference sequence). V trimming: 7 bases; J trimming: 4 bases; junction bases outside the gene matches: 11. The CDR3 is made up of 15 amino acids. In nucleotides, the CDR3 is TGTGCCAGTACCCTTGCAGGGGGCTTCGGCTATGGCTACACCTTC. This translates into CASTLAGGFGYGYTF.

This clone was seen just once. The J gene is TRBJ2-7, the V gene TRBV25-1; 11 positions match TRBD2. The germline gives CDR1 MGHDK, CDR2 SYGVNS. CDR3 length: 13 residues. After removal of 7 bases from V and 2 bases from J, the junction contained 1 base not matched to a gene. The CDR3 reads CASTTSGAYEQYF. CDR3 bases: TGTGCCAGCACGACTAGCGGGGCCTACGAGCAGTACTTC.

This chain connects TRBV4-2 to TRBJ2-3; D ambiguous. CDR1 is LGHNA, CDR2 YNFKEQ, per germline. Trimming shortened V by 1 base and J by 2 bases, and 7 bases separated the two germline ends. This CDR3 spans 14 amino acids. The CDR3 is CASSQARVTDTQYF. Here the CDR3 DNA reads TGTGCCAGCAGCCAAGCCCGGGTCACAGATACGCAGTATTTT.

The J gene is TRBJ1-1, the V gene TRBV30; no clear D. Trimming removed 2 bases at V and 0 bases at J, with 10 bases between. This CDR3 is 14 amino acids long. Germline CDR1 is GTSNPN and CDR2 is SVGIG (reference sequence). CDR3 coding DNA: TGTGCCTGGAGTTTCGGGGTCCTGAACACTGAAGCTTTCTTT. Amino acid sequence: CAWSFGVLNTEAFF.

This clone appeared once. This rearrangement joins TRBV7-3 to TRBJ2-1, with D unclear. The V gene lost 5 bases and the J gene lost 1 base, with 15 bases spanning the gap. Germline lookup yields CDR1 SGHTA and CDR2 FQGTGA. CDR3 length: 16 amino acids. The CDR3 DNA reads as TGTGCCAGCAGCCCCGGGTTATCGCGTTCCTACAATGAGCAGTTCTTC. It is translated as CASSPGLSRSYNEQFF.

The chain employs TRBV10-3 and TRBJ2-7; D is perhaps TRBD2 (8 bases). Deletions cut 6 bases from V and 6 bases from J, with 24 bases between. The CDR3 runs 16 residues. Germline loops: CDR1 ENHRY, CDR2 SYGVKD. Written as DNA, the CDR3 is TGTGCCATCAGCTCCCTCGGGGGGCGGGGGGACAGCGAGCAGTACTTC. Encoded protein: CAISSLGGRGDSEQYF.

The J gene is TRBJ1-1, the V gene TRBV6-1; D ambiguous. Trimming left V 1 base short and J 3 bases short, with 9 bases between. This CDR3 has 14 residues. Germline V gene sequence: CDR1 MNHNS, CDR2 SASEGT. CDR3: CASSEGLGHTEAFF. In DNA, the CDR3 is TGTGCCAGCAGTGAAGGTTTAGGGCACACTGAAGCTTTCTTT.

The chain couples TRBV11-3 to TRBJ2-1; D is possibly TRBD2 (5 bases). The V gene lost 5 bases and the J gene lost 5 bases, with 19 bases spanning the gap. CDR3 size: 16 residues. From germline, CDR1 is SGHNT and CDR2 YENEEA. The CDR3 DNA reads as TGTGCCAGCAGCCCCGAGACTACCCAAGGAGACAATGAGCAGTTCTTC. Protein product: CASSPETTQGDNEQFF. Looking up the rest from reference TRBV11-3 and TRBJ2-1 gives the full variable domain: EAGVVQSPRYKIIEKKQPVAFWCNPISGHNTLYWYLQNLGQGPELLIRYENEEAVDDSQLPKDRFSAERLKGVDSTLKIQPAELGDSAVYLCASSPETTQGDNEQFFGPGTRLTVL.

This chain links TRBV6-1 with TRBJ2-3; D might be TRBD2 (5 bases). The CDR3 extends over 14 amino acids. Germline V CDR1 and CDR2: MNHNS, SASEGT. V was clipped by 8 bases and J by 0 bases, with 12 bases between them. The DNA for the CDR3 is TGTGCCAGCGAAGAGGGAGTCAGCACAGATACGCAGTATTTT. Protein product: CASEEGVSTDTQYF.

This rearrangement joins TRBV9 to TRBJ2-5, with D possibly TRBD1 on 5 matching bases. CDR3 length equals 16 residues. Germline values: CDR1 SGDLS, CDR2 YYNGEE. V lost 0 bases to trimming and J lost 1 base, with 13 bases between them. The CDR3 spells CASSVGGHSIQETQYF. CDR3 nucleotide sequence: TGTGCCAGCAGCGTAGGAGGACACTCCATCCAAGAGACCCAGTACTTC.

In DNA, the CDR3 is TGCAGTGCTACGACTAACTATGGCTACACCTTC. Encoded protein: CSATTNYGYTF. The chain has TRBV20-1 and TRBJ1-2; the D is unclear. V was cut by 4 bases and J by 0 bases, with 3 bases left in between. The CDR3 covers 11 residues. The germline CDR1 and CDR2 sequences are DFQATT and SNEGSKA (reference sequence).

The genes are TRBV10-3 and TRBJ1-6; 10 nucleotides line up with TRBD1. V lost 9 bases to trimming and J lost 10 bases; unmatched junction nucleotides: 6. CDR1 and CDR2 (germline): ENHRY, SYGVKD. This CDR3 comprises 13 residues. CDR3 in amino acids: CAMGGQGRSPLHF. In nucleotides, the CDR3 is TGTGCCATGGGGGGACAGGGGAGGTCACCCCTCCACTTT.

The chain couples TRBV13 to TRBJ1-5; possible D gene TRBD1, 5 bases. The CDR3 extends over 18 amino acids. Looked up from germline, CDR1 is PRHDT and CDR2 is FYEKMQ (reference sequence). V lost 5 bases and J lost 7, with 27 bases in between. The CDR3 sequence: CASSRGLLDGKNQQPQHF. CDR3 nucleotide sequence: TGTGCCAGCAGCAGGGGACTCCTGGACGGGAAAAATCAACAGCCCCAGCATTTT.

Only one count was recorded for this clone. The genes are TRBV29-1 and TRBJ1-2; TRBD1 matches 10 bases. The germline V gene encodes CDR1 SQVTM and CDR2 ANQGSEA. Losses at the gene ends were 6 bases for V and 3 bases for J; bases not matched to a gene: 4. This CDR3 is 13 amino acids long. The CDR3 sequence: CSVRQGADYGYTF. CDR3 nucleotide sequence: TGCAGCGTCCGACAGGGGGCGGACTATGGCTACACCTTC.

This clone showed up just once. The gene calls are TRBV15 and TRBJ1-4; 7 nucleotides agree with TRBD1. The CDR3 loop spans 14 amino acids. After removal of 1 base from V and 5 bases from J, the junction contained 1 base not matched to a gene. From germline, CDR1 is LNHNV and CDR2 YYDKDF (reference sequence). In DNA, the CDR3 is TGTGCCACCAGCAGAGTGGGACAGAATGAAAAACTGTTTTTT. Protein sequence: CATSRVGQNEKLFF.

The chain joins TRBV5-1 to TRBJ2-1; no definite D call. V was clipped by 0 bases and J by 1 base, with 8 bases between them. The germline V gene encodes CDR1 SGHRS and CDR2 YFSETQ. The CDR3 loop spans 15 amino acids. CDR3 sequence (DNA): TGCGCCAGCAGCTTGGGAGACCCGTCCTACAATGAGCAGTTCTTC. Encoded protein: CASSLGDPSYNEQFF.

This clone was seen once. The V gene is TRBV5-1, the J gene TRBJ2-2, with D tentatively TRBD1 or TRBD2 (5 bases each). V was trimmed by 5 bases and J by 4 bases, leaving 15 bases between them. Germline lookup yields CDR1 SGHRS and CDR2 YFSETQ. This CDR3 is 15 amino acids long. The CDR3 coding sequence is TGCGCCAGCAGTTATACCGGGACCAGCACCGGGGAGCTGTTTTTT. It translates to CASSYTGTSTGELFF.

This sequence joins TRBV6-5 and TRBJ2-1; unclear D gene. CDR1 is MNHEY, CDR2 SVGAGI, per germline. The CDR3 totals 13 residues. The germline V and J ends were trimmed by 2 bases and 0 bases, with 2 bases remaining between them. CDR3 in amino acids: CASSYSSYNEQFF. The CDR3 DNA reads TGTGCCAGCAGTTACAGCTCCTACAATGAGCAGTTCTTC.

The rearrangement uses TRBV6-4 and TRBJ2-7, with 9 bases that match TRBD2. The V and J ends lost 3 bases and 3 bases, in that order; junction bases with no gene match: 15. The CDR3 sequence is 18 residues long. The germline gives CDR1 MRHNA, CDR2 SNTAGT. The CDR3 region is CASSDPWASGVICYEQYF. The CDR3 region has the DNA TGTGCCAGCAGTGATCCATGGGCTAGCGGGGTTATCTGCTACGAGCAGTACTTC.

The chain uses TRBV20-1 and TRBJ1-1; D gene ambiguous. The CDR3 has 11 amino acids. Deletions cut 5 bases from V and 8 bases from J, with 12 bases between. Germline V gives CDR1 DFQATT, CDR2 SNEGSKA (reference sequence). This chain's CDR3 is CSALGRTEAFF. DNA of the CDR3: TGCAGTGCTCTAGGACGGACCGAAGCTTTCTTT.

The rearrangement uses TRBV6-5 and TRBJ2-7; no clear D. V was shortened by 3 bases and J by 0 bases, with 12 bases between the two germline ends. The CDR3 is made up of 15 amino acids. Germline V gene lookup returns CDR1 MNHEY and CDR2 SVGAGI. The CDR3 is CASSYFALPSYEQYF. CDR3 sequence (DNA): TGTGCCAGCAGTTATTTCGCCTTACCCTCCTACGAGCAGTACTTC.

V usage is TRBV14 and J usage is TRBJ2-6, with D hard to call. Germline lookup yields CDR1 SGHDN and CDR2 FVKESK. Trimming left V 5 bases short and J 1 base short, with 9 bases between. The CDR3 totals 15 residues. The CDR3 spells CASSKPLSGANVLTF. In DNA, the CDR3 is TGTGCCAGCAGCAAACCCTTATCTGGGGCCAACGTCCTGACTTTC.

This clone was counted between two and nine times. The rearrangement uses TRBV5-1 and TRBJ1-2; the D gene is possibly TRBD1 (5 bases). The CDR3 sequence is 16 residues long. CDR1 and CDR2 (germline): SGHRS, YFSETQ. V gave up 3 bases and J gave up 4 bases, with 19 bases separating them. CDR3 protein: CASSSPGVDRVYGYTF. The CDR3 region has the DNA TGCGCCAGCAGCTCCCCGGGGGTTGACCGGGTCTATGGCTACACCTTC.